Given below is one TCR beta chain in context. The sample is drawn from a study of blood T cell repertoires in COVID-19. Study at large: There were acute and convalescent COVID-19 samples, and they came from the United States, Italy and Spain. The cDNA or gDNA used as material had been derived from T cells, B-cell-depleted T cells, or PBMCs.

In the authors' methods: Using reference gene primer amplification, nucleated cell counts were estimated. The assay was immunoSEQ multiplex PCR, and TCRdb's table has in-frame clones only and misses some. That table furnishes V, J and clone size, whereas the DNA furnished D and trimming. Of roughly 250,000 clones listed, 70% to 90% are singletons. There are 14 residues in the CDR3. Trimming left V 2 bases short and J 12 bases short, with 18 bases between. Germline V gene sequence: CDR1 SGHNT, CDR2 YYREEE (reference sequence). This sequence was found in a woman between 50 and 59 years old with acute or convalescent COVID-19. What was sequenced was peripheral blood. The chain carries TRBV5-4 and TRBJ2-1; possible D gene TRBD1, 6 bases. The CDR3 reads CASSFGSDSGRQFF. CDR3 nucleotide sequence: TGTGCCAGCAGCTTCGGATCGGACAGTGGACGGCAGTTCTTC.